This TCR beta chain was sequenced for a study of shared clonotypes between healthy human individuals. Study-wide findings and caveats: Memory subsets generally showed smaller estimated richness than naive subsets did. Tissues were not sampled, only blood, and their repertoires likely differ. Non-shared clonotypes showed lower generation probabilities than clonotypes common to all four donors.

Assay used: immunoSEQ multiplex PCR; TCRdb lists only in-frame clones, some missing. The sample holds roughly 2.2 million clones, approximately 95% seen once. About this clone itself: Its specificity is unknown.

The CDR3 is 14 residues long. Germline V gene sequence: CDR1 PRHDT, CDR2 FYEKMQ (reference sequence). The germline V and J ends were trimmed by 2 bases and 4 bases, with 10 bases remaining between them. The sequence was collected from a man aged 18-30 years in good health. Some clones in this sample may be carry-over from other donors' samples. The chain couples TRBV13 to TRBJ2-3; D could derive from TRBD1 or TRBD2 (5 bases each). The sequencing input was naive CD4+ T cells from PBMCs. Subset: CD45RA+ positively selected. The CDR3 coding sequence is TGTGCCAGCAGCTTAATGCAGGGAGCAGATACGCAGTATTTT. This codes for CASSLMQGADTQYF.